These T cell receptor beta chains were read from a single sample in a study of shared clonotypes between healthy human individuals. The table came from immunoSEQ multiplex PCR; TCRdb's copy has only in-frame clones and leaves some out. The data show about 1.9 million clones, with roughly 95% seen just once and more than 1.5% held by the top ten. Sequencing input: naive CD8+ T cells from PBMCs. All receptors derive from a man between 18 and 35 years old in good health. Some clones in this sample may be carry-over from other donors' samples. Each CDR3 is given with its conserved first and last residue. The D gene is left open where the match is weak. Expanded clones are given a class, and other clones once, few, many or no size at all.

TRBJ2-7 | TRBV27 | - | - | TGTGCCAGCAGAACGATTACCGAACTAGGACAGGGAGGGAACGAGCAGTACTTC | CASRTITELGQGGNEQYF
TRBJ1-3 | TRBV4-1 | once | - | TGCGCCAGCAGCCAAGATCCGGGTTCTGGAAACACCATATATTTT | CASSQDPGSGNTIYF
TRBJ2-1 | TRBV11-3 | - | TRBD1 | TGTGCCAGCAGCCCTCATCCCGGGACAGGGATAAATGAGCAGTTCTTC | CASSPHPGTGINEQFF
TRBJ2-7 | TRBV6-1 | - | TRBD1 | TGTGCCAGCAGGGGGACCAGGGGGTACTACGAGCAGTACTTC | CASRGTRGYYEQYF
TRBJ1-2 | TRBV29-1 | - | - | TGCAGCGTTGAGCTCGGCCCCTATGGCTACACCTTC | CSVELGPYGYTF
TRBJ2-1 | TRBV5-1 | - | TRBD2 | TGCGCCAGCAGCTCCCTACTAGCGGGAGGACCAATTACGAGCTCCTACAATGAGCAGTTCTTC | CASSSLLAGGPITSSYNEQFF
TRBJ2-7 | TRBV7-8 | - | - | TGTGCCAGCAGCTTAGTATCCAGGCAGCCTTCCTACGAGCAGTACTTC | CASSLVSRQPSYEQYF
TRBJ2-7 | TRBV5-5 | once | - | TGTGCCAGCAGTCCCTTTACCTACGAGCAGTACTTC | CASSPFTYEQYF
TRBJ1-1 | TRBV7-2 | - | TRBD1 | TGTGCCAGCCCCCAGGGGGACAGGTTAGCTTTCTTT | CASPQGDRLAFF
TRBJ2-7 | TRBV7-3 | - | TRBD2 | TGTGCCAGCAGCCCGCTAGCGGGAGTCGGCGAGCAGTACTTC | CASSPLAGVGEQYF
TRBJ2-2 | TRBV7-8 | - | - | TGTGCCAGCCTGTCGAGATCAGACTCGAACACCGGGGAGCTGTTTTTT | CASLSRSDSNTGELFF
TRBJ1-2 | TRBV27 | - | - | TGTGCCAGCAGTTTATCCCCAGGGCCTAACTATGGCTACACCTTC | CASSLSPGPNYGYTF
TRBJ2-7 | TRBV13 | - | TRBD2 | TGTGCCAGCAGGCGACTTACTAGCGGGAGTGGCCAAGCCGAGCAGTACTTC | CASRRLTSGSGQAEQYF
TRBJ1-1 | TRBV7-9 | - | - | TGTGCCAGCAGCTTAGGTAGCGGGTTGGGTGAAGCTTTCTTT | CASSLGSGLGEAFF
TRBJ2-1 | TRBV6-5 | - | TRBD1 | TGTGCCAGCAGCCCCGGGACAGGATACAATGAGCAGTTCTTC | CASSPGTGYNEQFF
TRBJ2-7 | TRBV4-1 | once | TRBD1 | TGCGCCAGCAGTTCTTTGGACAGGGGTTCCTACGAGCAGTACTTC | CASSSLDRGSYEQYF
TRBJ1-2 | TRBV2 | - | - | TGTGCCAGCAGTGAAGCGCGGACGGGGAACTATGGCTACACCTTC | CASSEARTGNYGYTF
TRBJ2-2 | TRBV10-2 | - | TRBD2 | TGCGCCAGCAGTGGATGGGCGAGACTAGCTCTTTTAGAGGGCGGGGAGCTGTTTTTT | CASSGWARLALLEGGELFF
TRBJ2-1 | TRBV6-5 | - | - | TGTGCCAGCAGTTCCAGCGAGAGCTCCTACAATGAGCAGTTCTTC | CASSSSESSYNEQFF
TRBJ1-1 | TRBV6-5 | - | - | TGTGCCAGCAGTTACACGGCAGAGAGTTGGAACACTGAAGCTTTCTTT | CASSYTAESWNTEAFF
TRBJ2-7 | TRBV19 | - | - | TGTGCCAGTAGTTTCGTCCCCAACGGTTACGAGCAGTACTTC | CASSFVPNGYEQYF
TRBJ2-7 | TRBV10-2 | - | - | TGCGCCAGCAGTGCGGCAGGCCTAAACTACGAGCAGTACTTC | CASSAAGLNYEQYF
TRBJ1-2 | TRBV30 | - | - | TGTGCCTGGATGGCGGGGAGGGACGGCTACACCTTC | CAWMAGRDGYTF
TRBJ1-1 | TRBV5-1 | - | - | TGCGCCAGCAGCTGGGACCCCTCCGGCACTGAAGCTTTCTTT | CASSWDPSGTEAFF
TRBJ2-2 | TRBV7-3 | - | - | TGTGCCAGCAGCCCGTCCCCGGGAGAGCCTAACACCGGGGAGCTGTTTTTT | CASSPSPGEPNTGELFF
TRBJ2-1 | TRBV29-1 | - | - | TGCAGCGTTGAACCCCCAGGGATTTCCTACAATGAGCAGTTCTTC | CSVEPPGISYNEQFF
TRBJ1-1 | TRBV4-1 | few | - | TGCGCCAGCAGCCAAGTGGCGTCGGGCACTGAAGCTTTCTTT | CASSQVASGTEAFF
TRBJ2-7 | TRBV9 | - | - | TGTGCCAGCAGCCCTCAAGGCGGCTCCTACGAGCAGTACTTC | CASSPQGGSYEQYF
TRBJ1-3 | TRBV28 | once | - | TGTGCCAGCAGTTTTTTGAGTGCTTTGTCTGGAAACACCATATATTTT | CASSFLSALSGNTIYF
TRBJ1-1 | TRBV7-6 | - | - | TGTGCCAGCAGCTTAGGGGTCAGGGGCACGAACACTGAAGCTTTCTTT | CASSLGVRGTNTEAFF
TRBJ2-1 | TRBV15 | - | TRBD2 | TGTGCCACCAGCAGATCTGAAGTTAGCGGGAGGCGCTACAATGAGCAGTTCTTC | CATSRSEVSGRRYNEQFF
TRBJ2-1 | TRBV9 | few | - | TGTGCCAGCAGCGCCGTCTCCCTCAGTAATGAGCAGTTCTTC | CASSAVSLSNEQFF
TRBJ2-3 | TRBV10-2 | - | - | TGCGCCAGCAGGGCAGGGGAAACTGATACGCAGTATTTT | CASRAGETDTQYF
TRBJ2-5 | TRBV6-5 | - | - | TGTGCCAGCAGTTATTATGGGGCGGCAGAGACCCAGTACTTC | CASSYYGAAETQYF
TRBJ2-5 | TRBV10-2 | - | TRBD1 | TGCGCCACCAGGACAGGGTACCAAGAGACCCAGTACTTC | CATRTGYQETQYF
TRBJ1-2 | TRBV10-2 | - | - | TGCGCCAGCAGTCGACGAACCCTCGACTATGGCTACACCTTC | CASSRRTLDYGYTF
TRBJ1-1 | TRBV9 | - | - | TGTGCCAGCAGCGTAGATGGGGGGCGGTCAGCTTTCTTT | CASSVDGGRSAFF
TRBJ2-5 | TRBV5-4 | once | - | TGTGCCAGCAGCTCTCGAGAGACCCAGTACTTC | CASSSRETQYF
TRBJ1-1 | TRBV19 | - | - | TGTGCCAGCTCAGGGAGATGGACTGAAGCTTTCTTT | CASSGRWTEAFF
TRBJ2-1 | TRBV7-3 | - | - | TGTGCCAGCAGCTCGTGGGACGGAAACAATGAGCAGTTCTTC | CASSSWDGNNEQFF
TRBJ1-4 | TRBV4-1 | - | - | TGCGCCAGCAGCCAAGATCGGGGGCCAGAGAATGAAAAACTGTTTTTT | CASSQDRGPENEKLFF
TRBJ1-2 | TRBV6-6 | - | - | TGTGCCAGCACTGCCGGGACTTCTAACTATGGCTACACCTTC | CASTAGTSNYGYTF
TRBJ1-1 | TRBV6-1 | - | - | TGTGCCAGCAGTGGGCCGGGTATGATGAACACTGAAGCTTTCTTT | CASSGPGMMNTEAFF
TRBJ2-7 | TRBV29-1 | - | TRBD1 | TGCAGCGTGACAGGGGCGAGTTACGAGCAGTACTTC | CSVTGASYEQYF
TRBJ2-1 | TRBV7-6 | - | TRBD2 | TGTGCCAGCAGCTTAGTTAGCGGGGTCTTTCGCAATGAGCAGTTCTTC | CASSLVSGVFRNEQFF
TRBJ2-7 | TRBV11-1 | - | - | TGTGCCAGCAGCTTGGGCAGGGGCTACGAGCAGTACTTC | CASSLGRGYEQYF
TRBJ2-4 | TRBV7-9 | - | TRBD2 | TGTGCCAGCAGACCTGGGACTAGCGGAAACATTCAGTACTTC | CASRPGTSGNIQYF
TRBJ2-5 | TRBV14 | - | - | TGTGCCAGCAGCCAAGAGTTGTACGAGACCCAGTACTTC | CASSQELYETQYF
TRBJ2-2 | TRBV7-3 | - | - | TGTGCCAGCAGCCCCACGGCCCCCGGGGAGCTGTTTTTT | CASSPTAPGELFF
TRBJ1-1 | TRBV19 | - | - | TGTGCCAGTAGCGCAGGGTGGGGACTGAACACTGAAGCTTTCTTT | CASSAGWGLNTEAFF
TRBJ1-2 | TRBV27 | - | TRBD1 | TGTGCCAGCAGTTTCGTACGGGACAGGGGAGAGGTAGCCAACTATGGCTACACCTTC | CASSFVRDRGEVANYGYTF